This T cell receptor (beta chain) stems from a study of T cells in Graves' hyperthyroidism and ophthalmopathy. Findings of the study overall: Blood also contained most expanded thyroid clonotypes above 0.001.

V dropped 4 bases and J dropped 4; count of bases not matched to a gene: 3. Germline V lookup: CDR1 KGHSH, CDR2 LQKENI. The CDR3 covers 14 residues. Regions amplified from RNA transcripts were the TCR beta CDR3 regions. In the first-round RT-PCR of the TCR CDR3, the HTBI primer set was used. TCRdb re-derived calls from the multiplex PCR reads in MiXCR, one entry per CDR3 protein. The sample has approximately 700,000 distinct CDR3 sequences, 16% seen once. Each patient was aged 18 to 65 and had newly diagnosed hyperthyroidism of under 2 months' duration. This clonotype showed up many times. Its antigen is not identified.

The sequenced sample was blood. The sequence derives from a man aged 18-30 years with Graves' hyperthyroidism. The chain is built from TRBV18 and TRBJ1-2; 10 positions agree with TRBD1. The CDR3 bases are TGTGCCAGCTCACTGGGACAGGGGATCTATGGCTACACCTTC. The encoded protein is CASSLGQGIYGYTF.